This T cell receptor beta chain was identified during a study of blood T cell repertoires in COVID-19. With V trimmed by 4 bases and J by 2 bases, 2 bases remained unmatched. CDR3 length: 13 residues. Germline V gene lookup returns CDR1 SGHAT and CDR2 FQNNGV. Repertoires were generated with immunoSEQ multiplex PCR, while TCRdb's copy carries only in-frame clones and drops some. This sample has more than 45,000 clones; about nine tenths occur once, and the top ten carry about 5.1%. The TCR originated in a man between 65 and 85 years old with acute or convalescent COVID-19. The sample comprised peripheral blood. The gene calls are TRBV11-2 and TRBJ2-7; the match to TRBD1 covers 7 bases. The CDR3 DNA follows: TGTGCCAGCAGCTGGGGGACAGCCTACGAGCAGTACTTC. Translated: CASSWGTAYEQYF. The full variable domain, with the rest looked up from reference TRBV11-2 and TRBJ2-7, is EAGVAQSPRYKIIEKRQSVAFWCNPISGHATLYWYQQILGQGPKLLIQFQNNGVVDDSQLPKDRFSAERLKGVDSTLKIQPAKLEDSAVYLCASSWGTAYEQYFGPGTRLTVT.